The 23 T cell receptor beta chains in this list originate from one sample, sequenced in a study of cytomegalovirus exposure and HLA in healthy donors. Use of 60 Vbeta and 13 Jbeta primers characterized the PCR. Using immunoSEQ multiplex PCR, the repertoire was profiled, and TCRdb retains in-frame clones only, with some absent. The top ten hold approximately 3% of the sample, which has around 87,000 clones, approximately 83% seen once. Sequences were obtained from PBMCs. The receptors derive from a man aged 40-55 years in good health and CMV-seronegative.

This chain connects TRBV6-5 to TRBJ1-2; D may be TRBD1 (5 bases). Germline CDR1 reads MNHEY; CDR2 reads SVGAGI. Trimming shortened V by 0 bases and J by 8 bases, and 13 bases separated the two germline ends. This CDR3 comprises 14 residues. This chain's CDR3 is CASSYSYRGEGYTF. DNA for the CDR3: TGTGCCAGCAGTTACTCGTACCGGGGGGAAGGCTACACCTTC.

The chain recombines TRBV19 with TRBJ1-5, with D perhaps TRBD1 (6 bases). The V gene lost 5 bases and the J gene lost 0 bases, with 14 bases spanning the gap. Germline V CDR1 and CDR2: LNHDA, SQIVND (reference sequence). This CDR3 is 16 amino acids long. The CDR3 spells CASSARTELSNQPQHF. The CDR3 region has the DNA TGTGCCAGTAGTGCACGGACAGAACTTAGCAATCAGCCCCAGCATTTT.

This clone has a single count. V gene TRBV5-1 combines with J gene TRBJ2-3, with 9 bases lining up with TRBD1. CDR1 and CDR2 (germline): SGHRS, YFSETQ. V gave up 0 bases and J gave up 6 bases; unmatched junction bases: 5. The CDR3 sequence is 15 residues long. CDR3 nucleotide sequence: TGCGCCAGCAGCTTGGCACAGGGGGCAAGGGATACGCAGTATTTT. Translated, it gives CASSLAQGARDTQYF.

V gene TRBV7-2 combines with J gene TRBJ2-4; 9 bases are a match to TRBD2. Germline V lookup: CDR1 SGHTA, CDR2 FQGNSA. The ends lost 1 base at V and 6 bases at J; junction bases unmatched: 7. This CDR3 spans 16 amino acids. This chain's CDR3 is CASSLVGGGAGNIQYF. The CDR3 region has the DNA TGTGCCAGCAGCTTAGTGGGCGGGGGGGCCGGAAACATTCAGTACTTC.

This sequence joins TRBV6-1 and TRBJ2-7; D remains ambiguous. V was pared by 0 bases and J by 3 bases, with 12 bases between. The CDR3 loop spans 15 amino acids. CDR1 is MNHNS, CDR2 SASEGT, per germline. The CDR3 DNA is TGTGCCAGCAGTGAAGCGAGTCGATTGAGCTACGAGCAGTACTTC. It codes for CASSEASRLSYEQYF.

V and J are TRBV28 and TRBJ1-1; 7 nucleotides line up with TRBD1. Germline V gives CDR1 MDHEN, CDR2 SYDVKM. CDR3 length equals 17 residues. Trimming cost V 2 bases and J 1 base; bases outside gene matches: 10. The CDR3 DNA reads TGTGCCAGCAGTTTAGCCCGAGGGGGCTTATCGAACACTGAAGCTTTCTTT. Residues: CASSLARGGLSNTEAFF.

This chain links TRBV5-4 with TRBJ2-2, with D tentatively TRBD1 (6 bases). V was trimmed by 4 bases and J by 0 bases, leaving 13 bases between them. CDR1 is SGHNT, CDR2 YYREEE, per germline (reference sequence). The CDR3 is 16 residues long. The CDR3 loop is CASSVLQGSNTGELFF. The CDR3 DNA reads TGTGCCAGCAGCGTCTTACAGGGATCGAACACCGGGGAGCTGTTTTTT.

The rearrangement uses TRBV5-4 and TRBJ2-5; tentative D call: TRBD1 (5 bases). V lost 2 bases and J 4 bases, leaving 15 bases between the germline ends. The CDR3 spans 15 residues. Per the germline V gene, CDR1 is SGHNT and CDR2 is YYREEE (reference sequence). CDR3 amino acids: CASSLDSKSTETQYF. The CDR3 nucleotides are TGTGCCAGCAGCTTAGACAGTAAAAGTACAGAGACCCAGTACTTC.

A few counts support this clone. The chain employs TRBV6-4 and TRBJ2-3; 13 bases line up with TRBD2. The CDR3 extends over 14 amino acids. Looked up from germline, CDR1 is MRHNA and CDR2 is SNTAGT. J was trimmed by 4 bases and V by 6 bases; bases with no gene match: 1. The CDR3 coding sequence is TGTGCCAGCAGCGGGACTAGCGGGGCAGATACGCAGTATTTT. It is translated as CASSGTSGADTQYF.

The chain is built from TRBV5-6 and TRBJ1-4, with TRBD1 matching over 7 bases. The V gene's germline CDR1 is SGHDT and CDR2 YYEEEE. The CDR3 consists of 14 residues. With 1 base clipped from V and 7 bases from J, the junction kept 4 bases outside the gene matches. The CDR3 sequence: CASSLTGVAEKLFF. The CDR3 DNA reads TGTGCCAGCAGCTTGACAGGGGTCGCTGAAAAACTGTTTTTT.

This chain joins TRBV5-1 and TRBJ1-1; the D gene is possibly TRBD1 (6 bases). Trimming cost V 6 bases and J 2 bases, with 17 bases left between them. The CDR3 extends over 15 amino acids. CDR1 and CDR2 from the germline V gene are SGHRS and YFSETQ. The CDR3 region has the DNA TGCGCCAGCACCCCGGGAGGGACATCCAACACTGAAGCTTTCTTT. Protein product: CASTPGGTSNTEAFF. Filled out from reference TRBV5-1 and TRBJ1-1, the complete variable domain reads KAGVTQTPRYLIKTRGQQVTLSCSPISGHRSVSWYQQTPGQGLQFLFEYFSETQRNKGNFPGRFSGRQFSNSRSEMNVSTLELGDSALYLCASTPGGTSNTEAFFGQGTRLTVV.

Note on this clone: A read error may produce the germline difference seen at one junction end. The CDR3 spells CASSLMGSGSYEQYF. CDR3 bases: TGTGCCAGTAGCTTAATGGGTAGCGGATCCTACGAGCAGTACTTC. V and J are TRBV7-6 and TRBJ2-7; D may be TRBD2 (6 bases). The CDR3 is 15 amino acids. From germline, CDR1 is SGHVS and CDR2 FNYEAQ.

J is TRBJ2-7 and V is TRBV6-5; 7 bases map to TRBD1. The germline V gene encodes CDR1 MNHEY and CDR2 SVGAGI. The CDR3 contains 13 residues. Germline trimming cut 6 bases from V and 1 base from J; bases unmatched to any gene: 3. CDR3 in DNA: TGTGCCAGCAGACAGGGACAGTCCTACGAGCAGTACTTC. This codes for CASRQGQSYEQYF.

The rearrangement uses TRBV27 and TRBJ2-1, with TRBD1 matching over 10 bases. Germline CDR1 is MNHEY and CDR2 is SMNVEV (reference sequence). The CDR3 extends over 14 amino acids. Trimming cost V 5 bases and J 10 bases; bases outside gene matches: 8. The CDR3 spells CASSTRDRGNEQFF. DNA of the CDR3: TGTGCCAGCAGTACCCGGGACAGGGGTAACGAGCAGTTCTTC.

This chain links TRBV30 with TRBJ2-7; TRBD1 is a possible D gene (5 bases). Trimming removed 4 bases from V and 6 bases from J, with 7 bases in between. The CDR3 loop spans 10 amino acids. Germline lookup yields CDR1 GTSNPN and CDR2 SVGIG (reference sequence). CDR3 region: CAWTGIEQYF. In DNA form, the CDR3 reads TGTGCCTGGACAGGGATCGAGCAGTACTTC.

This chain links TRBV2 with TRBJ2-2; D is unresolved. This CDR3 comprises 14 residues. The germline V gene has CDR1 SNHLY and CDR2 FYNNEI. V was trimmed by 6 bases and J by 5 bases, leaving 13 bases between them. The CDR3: CASSAPKRTGELFF. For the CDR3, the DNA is TGTGCCAGCAGCGCACCGAAGAGGACCGGGGAGCTGTTTTTT. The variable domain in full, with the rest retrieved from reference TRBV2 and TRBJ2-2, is EPEVTQTPSHQVTQMGQEVILRCVPISNHLYFYWYRQILGQKVEFLVSFYNNEISEKSEIFDDQFSVERPDGSNFTLKIRSTKLEDSAMYFCASSAPKRTGELFFGEGSRLTVL.

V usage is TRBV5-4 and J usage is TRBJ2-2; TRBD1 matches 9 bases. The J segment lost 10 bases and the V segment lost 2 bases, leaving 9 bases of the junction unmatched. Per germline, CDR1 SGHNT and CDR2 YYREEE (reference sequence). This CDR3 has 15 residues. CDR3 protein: CASSLQGAISTELFF. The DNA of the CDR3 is TGTGCCAGCAGCTTACAGGGGGCGATTTCAACGGAGCTGTTTTTT.

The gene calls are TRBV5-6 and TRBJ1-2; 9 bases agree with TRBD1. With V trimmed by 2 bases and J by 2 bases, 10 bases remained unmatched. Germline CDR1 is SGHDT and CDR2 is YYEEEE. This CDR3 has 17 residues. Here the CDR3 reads CASSFPGQGGRNYGYTF. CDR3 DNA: TGTGCCAGCAGCTTTCCGGGACAGGGAGGTAGAAACTATGGCTACACCTTC.

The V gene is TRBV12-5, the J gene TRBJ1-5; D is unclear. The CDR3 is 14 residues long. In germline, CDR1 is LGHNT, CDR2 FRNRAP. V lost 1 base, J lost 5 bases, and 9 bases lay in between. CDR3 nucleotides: TGTGCTAGTGGTTTGGACGGGAGTCATCAGCCCCAGCATTTT. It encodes CASGLDGSHQPQHF.

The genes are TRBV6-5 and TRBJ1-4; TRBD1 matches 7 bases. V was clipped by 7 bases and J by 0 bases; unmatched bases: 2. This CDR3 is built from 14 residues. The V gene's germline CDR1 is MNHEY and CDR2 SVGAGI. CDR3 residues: CASKGAATNEKLFF. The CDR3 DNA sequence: TGTGCCAGCAAGGGGGCTGCAACTAATGAAAAACTGTTTTTT.

The CDR3 sequence is CASSQRDRNLRRNTIYF. Written as DNA, the CDR3 is TGTGCCAGCAGCCAACGTGACAGGAACCTTAGGCGAAACACCATATATTTT. The V call is TRBV14, the J call TRBJ1-3, with D possibly being TRBD1 (6 bases). The CDR3 runs 17 residues. V shed 2 bases and J shed 5 bases, with 19 bases lying between them. Germline V gene data show CDR1 as SGHDN and CDR2 as FVKESK.

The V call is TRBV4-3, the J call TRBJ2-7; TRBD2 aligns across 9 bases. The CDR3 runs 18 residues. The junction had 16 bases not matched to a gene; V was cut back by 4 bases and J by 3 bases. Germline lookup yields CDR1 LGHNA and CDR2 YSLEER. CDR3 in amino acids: CASSPQEGSGGANYEQYF. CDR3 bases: TGCGCCAGCAGCCCCCAAGAAGGTAGCGGGGGAGCAAACTACGAGCAGTACTTC.

CDR3 residues: CASSGYRAINYGYTF. CDR3 DNA: TGTGCCAGCAGTGGGTACAGGGCTATAAACTATGGCTACACCTTC. The chain has TRBV6-1 and TRBJ1-2; weak D call: TRBD1 (6 bases). Germline CDR1 is MNHNS and CDR2 is SASEGT. The CDR3 covers 15 residues. The V end was cut by 4 bases, the J end by 2 bases, with 14 bases between.